This T cell receptor beta chain was obtained from a study of regulatory T cells in long-lasting Graves disease. Sample time point: newly diagnosed GD, antithyroid drugs for less than 3 months. RNA extracted from PBMCs served as the sequencing template. The guidelines of the American Thyroid Association were the basis for diagnosing Graves' disease. The CDR3 spans 14 residues. Germline V gives CDR1 MDHEN, CDR2 SYDVKM. V lost 6 bases, J lost 6 bases, and 4 bases stayed unmatched. Arm-PCR of CDR3 regions and iRepertoire HTBI primers were used to build TCR beta libraries. TCRdb itself ran the multiplex PCR reads through MiXCR, one entry per CDR3 protein. The data hold fewer than 350,000 distinct CDR3 sequences, with 18% observed a single time. This clonotype was counted ten times or more.

Sequencing was performed on peripheral blood mononuclear cells (PBMCs), taken at new diagnosis, from a patient treated with antithyroid drugs. The TCR sequence derives from a female donor with Graves disease. The gene calls are TRBV28 and TRBJ2-7, with 14 positions matching TRBD2. Here the CDR3 reads CASRWTSGRSEQYF. Here the CDR3 DNA reads TGTGCCAGCAGATGGACTAGCGGGAGGTCCGAGCAGTACTTC.